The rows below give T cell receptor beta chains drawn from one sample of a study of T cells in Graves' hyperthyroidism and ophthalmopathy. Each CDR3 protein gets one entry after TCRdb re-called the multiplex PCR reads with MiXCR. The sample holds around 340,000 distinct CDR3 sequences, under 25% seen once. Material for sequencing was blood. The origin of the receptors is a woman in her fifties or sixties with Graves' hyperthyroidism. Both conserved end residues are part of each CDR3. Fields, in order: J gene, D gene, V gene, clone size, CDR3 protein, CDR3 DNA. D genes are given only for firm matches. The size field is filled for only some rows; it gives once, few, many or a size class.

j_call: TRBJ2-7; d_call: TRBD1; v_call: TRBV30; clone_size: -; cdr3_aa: CATRSPGQGNYEQYF; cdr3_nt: TGTGCCACGCGATCCCCGGGACAGGGAAACTACGAGCAGTACTTC
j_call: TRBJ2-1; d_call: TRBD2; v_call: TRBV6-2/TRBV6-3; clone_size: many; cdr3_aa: CASSSRGLAGNEQFF; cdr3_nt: TGTGCCAGCAGTTCCAGGGGACTAGCGGGCAATGAGCAGTTCTTC
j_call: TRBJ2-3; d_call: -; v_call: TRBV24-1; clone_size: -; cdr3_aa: CATNAASSTDTQYF; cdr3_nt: TGTGCCACCAATGCGGCCTCGAGCACAGATACGCAGTATTTT
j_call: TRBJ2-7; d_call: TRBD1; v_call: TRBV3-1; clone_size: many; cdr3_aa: CASSPYGTASYEQYF; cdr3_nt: TGTGCCAGCAGCCCGTACGGGACAGCATCCTACGAGCAGTACTTC
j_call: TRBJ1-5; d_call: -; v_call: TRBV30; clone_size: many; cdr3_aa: CAWSGRGQPQHF; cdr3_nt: TGTGCCTGGAGTGGCAGGGGTCAGCCCCAGCATTTT
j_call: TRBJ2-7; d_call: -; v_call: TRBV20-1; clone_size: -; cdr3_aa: CSAEGQGIYEQYF; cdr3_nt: TGCAGTGCCGAGGGACAAGGGATCTACGAGCAGTACTTC
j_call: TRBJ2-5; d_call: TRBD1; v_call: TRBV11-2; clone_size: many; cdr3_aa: CASSLIRGQGAETQYF; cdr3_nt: TGTGCCAGCAGCTTAATCCGTGGGCAGGGGGCTGAGACCCAGTACTTC
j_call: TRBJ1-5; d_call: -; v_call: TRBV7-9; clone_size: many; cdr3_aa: CASSLGSSHSNQPQHF; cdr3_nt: TGTGCCAGCAGCTTAGGTTCGAGCCATAGCAATCAGCCCCAGCATTTT
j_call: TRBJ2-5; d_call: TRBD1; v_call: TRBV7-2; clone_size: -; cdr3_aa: CASSPRTGEGTQYF; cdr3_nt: TGTGCCAGCAGCCCGAGGACAGGGGAGGGGACCCAGTACTTC
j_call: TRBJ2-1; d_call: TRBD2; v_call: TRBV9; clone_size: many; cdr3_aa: CASSVAGGPNNEQFF; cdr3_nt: TGTGCCAGCAGCGTTGCGGGGGGGCCCAACAATGAGCAGTTCTTC
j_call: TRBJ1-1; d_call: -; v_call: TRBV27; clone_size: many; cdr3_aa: CASSLSSGLNTEAFF; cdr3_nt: TGTGCCAGCAGTTTATCGTCAGGATTGAACACTGAAGCTTTCTTT
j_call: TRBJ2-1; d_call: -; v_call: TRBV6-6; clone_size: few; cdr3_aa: CASSYSRFEQFF; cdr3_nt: TGTGCCAGCAGTTACTCTCGGTTTGAGCAGTTCTTC
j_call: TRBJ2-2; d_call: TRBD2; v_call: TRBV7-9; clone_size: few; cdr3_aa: CASSSFSGLNTGELFF; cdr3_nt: TGTGCCAGCAGCTCATTTAGCGGGTTAAACACCGGGGAGCTGTTTTTT
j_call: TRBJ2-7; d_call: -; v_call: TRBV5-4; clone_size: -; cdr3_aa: CASSLEGRTYEQYF; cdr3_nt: TGTGCCAGCAGCTTGGAGGGACGAACCTACGAGCAGTACTTC
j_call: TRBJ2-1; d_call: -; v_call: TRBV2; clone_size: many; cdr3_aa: CASSEEGGLIHEQFF; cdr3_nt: TGTGCCAGCAGTGAAGAGGGAGGATTGATCCATGAGCAGTTCTTC
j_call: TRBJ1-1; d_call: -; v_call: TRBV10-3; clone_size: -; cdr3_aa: CAISEGSTEAFF; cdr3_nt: TGTGCCATCAGTGAAGGTAGCACTGAAGCTTTCTTT
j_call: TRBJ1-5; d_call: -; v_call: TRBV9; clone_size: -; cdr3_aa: CASSVTPEGYQPQHF; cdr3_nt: TGTGCCAGCAGCGTAACCCCGGAAGGGTATCAGCCCCAGCATTTT
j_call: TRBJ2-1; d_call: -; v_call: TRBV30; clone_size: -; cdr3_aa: CAWVSPTGSYNEQFF; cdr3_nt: TGTGCCTGGGTTTCGCCTACTGGCTCCTACAATGAGCAGTTCTTC
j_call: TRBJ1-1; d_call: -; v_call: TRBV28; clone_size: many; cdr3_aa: CASSSPRAGGKLGSAFF; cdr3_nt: TGTGCCAGCAGTTCGCCACGGGCCGGGGGGAAACTCGGGTCAGCTTTCTTT
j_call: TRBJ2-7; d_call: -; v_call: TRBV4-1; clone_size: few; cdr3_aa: CASSQDWAGVEQYF; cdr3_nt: TGCGCCAGCAGCCAAGATTGGGCAGGGGTCGAGCAGTACTTC